The T cell receptor beta chain under discussion was sequenced for a study of blood T cell repertoires in COVID-19. This CDR3 has 16 amino acids. Seattle cases were enrolled at active infection and followed longitudinally. Some clones are missing from TCRdb's copy, which holds only in-frame ones; the method was immunoSEQ multiplex PCR. The sample records about 200,000 clones, around four fifths being singletons. The sequence derives from a woman of 80 years or more with COVID-19, enrolled during active disease. The chain links TRBV21-1 to TRBJ1-6; the D call in the table, TRBD1, was not verified against the DNA. TRBV21-1 has pseudogene status. Source material: peripheral blood. CDR3 nucleotide sequence: TGTGCCAGCAGCACATCAGGGAACATCGGTAATTCACCCCTCCACTTT. This gives the protein CASSTSGNIGNSPLHF.